This is a list of T cell receptor beta chains from one sample in a study of T cell changes during pregnancy in multiple sclerosis. Profiled with immunoSEQ multiplex PCR; TCRdb holds only in-frame clones, not every one. This sample yields over 70,000 clones, of which roughly 93% are seen a single time; approximately 0.84% belongs to the top ten. Sample: peripheral blood, taken in the third trimester of pregnancy. All receptors come from a female donor with multiple sclerosis, enrolled in a pregnancy study. Each CDR3 is given with its conserved first and last residue. Fields, in order: V gene, D gene, clone size, J gene, CDR3 protein. A D gene is named only where the DNA matches it firmly. Clone sizes are given selectively: once, few, many, or a class where the clone is expanded.

TRBV27,TRBD2,.,TRBJ2-1,CASSDGLARLNYNEQFF
TRBV7-3,.,.,TRBJ1-2,CASSLLGGANYGYTF
TRBV5-1,.,.,TRBJ1-2,CASSLEGPRGYGYTF
TRBV27,TRBD1,.,TRBJ2-7,CASSLTGGHHEQYF
TRBV4-2,.,.,TRBJ2-7,CASSQDLGVYEQYF
TRBV4-2,.,.,TRBJ2-2,CASSRSLPGELFF
TRBV29-1,TRBD2,.,TRBJ2-2,CSVETSENTGELFF
TRBV19,.,.,TRBJ2-3,CASSPLGESDTDTQYF
TRBV4-3,.,once,TRBJ2-3,CASSFDSSDTQYF
TRBV7-3,TRBD2,.,TRBJ2-5,CASSLTSGGTSGRFAQETQYF
TRBV30,.,.,TRBJ1-6,CAWRSYGQSNSPLHF
TRBV4-1,.,once,TRBJ1-5,CASSQDWVQINSNQPQHF
TRBV18,.,.,TRBJ1-3,CASSIKEGIGGNTIYF
TRBV7-6,.,.,TRBJ2-2,CASSGDWNTGELFF
TRBV12-5,TRBD1,.,TRBJ2-7,CASGLGTGAYEQYF
TRBV9,TRBD2,.,TRBJ2-5,CASSVGASGNRETQYF
TRBV4-3,TRBD2,.,TRBJ2-7,CASSQDRQLAGTSYEQYF
TRBV5-1,.,.,TRBJ2-3,CASSLGGRSDTQYF
TRBV27,.,.,TRBJ2-1,CASSSGMSSYNEQFF
TRBV29-1,.,.,TRBJ2-6,CSVATDVNSGANVLTF
TRBV28,TRBD1,.,TRBJ1-3,CASSSYPDRGYTIYF
TRBV4-3,.,.,TRBJ2-7,CASSQDDSAAYEQYF
TRBV2,.,.,TRBJ2-1,CATKDLDSYNEQFF
TRBV15,TRBD1,.,TRBJ1-2,CATSGELGTGPLYGYTF
TRBV19,.,.,TRBJ2-7,CASSPDILLREQYF
TRBV11-2,.,.,TRBJ1-2,CASSLGRDYGYTF
TRBV28,.,.,TRBJ2-5,CASSKTGAGLETQYF
TRBV5-1,.,.,TRBJ2-1,CASSLGGASYNEQFF
TRBV28,TRBD1,.,TRBJ2-7,CASSPPAGGSYEQYF
TRBV7-9,.,once,TRBJ2-5,CASSLNGGVQETQYF
TRBV5-1,TRBD1,.,.,CASSALAGQGGNEQYF
TRBV28,.,.,TRBJ1-4,CASSLPRRKLFF
TRBV7-8,TRBD1,.,TRBJ2-2,CASSLYTGGSGELFF
TRBV7-9,.,.,TRBJ2-5,CASSLAVTGQETQYF
TRBV28,TRBD2,.,TRBJ2-3,CASSFGGLAGLTDTQYF